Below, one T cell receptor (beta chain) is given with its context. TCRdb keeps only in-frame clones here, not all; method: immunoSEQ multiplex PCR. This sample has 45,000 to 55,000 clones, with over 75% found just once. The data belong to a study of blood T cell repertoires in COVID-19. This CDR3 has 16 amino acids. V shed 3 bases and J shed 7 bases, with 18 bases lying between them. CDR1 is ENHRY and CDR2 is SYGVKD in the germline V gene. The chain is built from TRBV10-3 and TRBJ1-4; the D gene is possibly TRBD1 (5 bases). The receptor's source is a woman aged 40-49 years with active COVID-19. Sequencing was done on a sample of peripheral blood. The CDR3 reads CAISEGAGPWGEKLFF. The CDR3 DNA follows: TGTGCCATCAGTGAAGGAGCAGGGCCATGGGGTGAAAAACTGTTTTTT.